The source of this T cell receptor beta chain is a study of graft-versus-host responses after intestinal transplantation. Clones were read by immunoSEQ multiplex PCR, and TCRdb kept only the in-frame ones, dropping some. The table includes roughly 92,000 clones, about 88% detected once. As to this clone: No antigen is known for it. The same CDR3 arises from other DNA sequences in this sample as well.

The CDR3 spans 16 residues. V was trimmed by 0 bases and J by 0 bases, leaving 10 bases between them. Germline CDR1 is SGDLS and CDR2 is YYNGEE. The chain has TRBV9 and TRBJ2-1; D not certain. This specimen was unstimulated CD4+ T cells sorted from spleen or lymph node cells, taken before transplant. This clonotype was sampled from a human donor who was the organ donor for an intestinal transplant. This chain's CDR3 is CASSVVGSSSYNEQFF. The CDR3 DNA sequence: TGTGCCAGCAGCGTAGTTGGCTCAAGCTCCTACAATGAGCAGTTCTTC.